Listed below are T cell receptor beta chains from one sample, sequenced in a study of control samples from healthy donors and cancer patients. Profiled with immunoSEQ multiplex PCR; TCRdb holds only in-frame clones, not every one. The sample contains 45,000 to 60,000 clones, about 95% of which appear only once. Material for sequencing was blood. These receptors were taken from a man aged 25 to 45 in good health. The CDR3 runs from the conserved cysteine through the conserved F or W. The D gene is left open where the match is weak. Clone size is given for some rows only: seen once, a few or many times, or a class if the clone is expanded.

D	V	length	J	size	DNA	CDR3
NA	TRBV24-1	13	TRBJ1-3	NA	TGTGCCACCAGTGAGCCCTCTGGAAACACCATATATTTT	CATSEPSGNTIYF
NA	TRBV5-4	15	TRBJ2-3	NA	TGTGCCAGCAGCTTGGTCGGCGGACGACGAGATACGCAGTATTTT	CASSLVGGRRDTQYF
TRBD1	TRBV5-1	15	TRBJ1-4	NA	TGCGCCAGCAGCGGACAGGTTGGAACTAATGAAAAACTGTTTTTT	CASSGQVGTNEKLFF
NA	TRBV12-2	15	TRBJ1-5	NA	TGTGCAAGTCGCTGGCTCAGCCCTTCCCGTCAGCCCCAGCATTTT	CASRWLSPSRQPQHF
NA	TRBV4-2	14	TRBJ2-7	NA	TGTGCCAGCAGCCAACTCGTCGGGTTTGGGGAGCAGTACTTC	CASSQLVGFGEQYF
NA	TRBV14	17	TRBJ1-2	NA	TGTGCCAGCAGCCAAGATTCCGGCAGGCCACCCAACTATGGCTACACCTTC	CASSQDSGRPPNYGYTF
NA	TRBV9	17	TRBJ1-4	NA	TGTGCCAGCAGCCCCCGTGGGAGGGTTGCAACTAATGAAAAACTGTTTTTT	CASSPRGRVATNEKLFF
TRBD1	TRBV5-6	16	TRBJ1-3	NA	TGTGCCAGCAGCTCTAAGGACAGGGGGCTTGTAAACACCATATATTTT	CASSSKDRGLVNTIYF
NA	TRBV2	13	TRBJ1-1	NA	TGTGCCAGCAGTGAACAGGGGAGGACTGAAGCTTTCTTT	CASSEQGRTEAFF
NA	TRBV27	14	TRBJ1-4	NA	TGTGCCAGCAGTTCAAAGGTCGGGGATGAAAAACTGTTTTTT	CASSSKVGDEKLFF
TRBD1	TRBV5-1	12	TRBJ1-1	once	TGCGCCAGCAGCTTGGGGCAAGGGGGCGCTTTCTTT	CASSLGQGGAFF
NA	TRBV18	11	TRBJ1-1	NA	TGTGCCAGCTCCTCGGGTCAGGAAGCTTTCTTT	CASSSGQEAFF
TRBD2	TRBV19	13	TRBJ2-1	NA	TGTGCCAGTAGGGGACTAGCAGGCGATGAGCAGTTCTTC	CASRGLAGDEQFF
NA	TRBV28	14	TRBJ1-2	NA	TGTGCCAGCAGTTTACCCCTAGACTCCTATGGCTACACCTTC	CASSLPLDSYGYTF
TRBD1	TRBV7-9	15	TRBJ1-1	NA	TGTGCCAGCAGCTCGTACACAGGGGGCAACCATGAAGCTTTCTTT	CASSSYTGGNHEAFF
NA	TRBV7-3	16	TRBJ2-2	NA	TGTGCCAGCAGCTTAATGGGGGGACCAGGCACCGGGGAGCTGTTTTTT	CASSLMGGPGTGELFF
NA	TRBV15	15	TRBJ1-1	NA	TGTGCCACCAGCAGAGTAGGGGGGGAGTACACTGAAGCTTTCTTT	CATSRVGGEYTEAFF
NA	TRBV18	19	TRBJ2-6	NA	TGTGCCAGCTCACCAGCCTCGGGGGACACAAGCTCTGGGGCCAACGTCCTGACTTTC	CASSPASGDTSSGANVLTF
NA	TRBV19	14	TRBJ1-2	NA	TGTGCCAGTAGGGGGGGGGCCAAATCCTATGGCTACACCTTC	CASRGGAKSYGYTF
TRBD2	TRBV20-1	15	TRBJ2-7	NA	TGCAGTGCTAGTCGCCGACTAGCGGGGTCCTACGAGCAGTACTTC	CSASRRLAGSYEQYF
NA	TRBV16	14	TRBJ2-7	NA	TGTGCCAGCAGCCAATACGGCGGCTCCTACGAGCAGTACTTC	CASSQYGGSYEQYF
NA	TRBV6-5	13	TRBJ1-4	NA	TGTGCCAGCGGGAGGACGACTAATGAAAAACTGTTTTTT	CASGRTTNEKLFF
NA	TRBV11-3	14	TRBJ1-3	NA	TGTGCCAGCAGCCAAGGACGGATCGGAAACACCATATATTTT	CASSQGRIGNTIYF
NA	TRBV10-3	13	TRBJ1-1	NA	TGTGCCATCAGTGGGCTAATGAACACTGAAGCTTTCTTT	CAISGLMNTEAFF
NA	TRBV4-1	13	TRBJ1-2	NA	TGCGCCAGCAGCCTACCCGACGGCTATGGCTACACCTTC	CASSLPDGYGYTF
NA	TRBV21-1	16	TRBJ2-2	NA	TGTGCCAGCAGCAAAGTATCCCGGGTTGGCACCGGGGAGCTGTTTTTT	CASSKVSRVGTGELFF
TRBD2	TRBV9	14	TRBJ2-7	NA	TGTGCCAGCAGCGAGACTAGCGGTACCTACGAGCAGTACTTC	CASSETSGTYEQYF
NA	TRBV6-1	14	TRBJ1-5	NA	TGTGCCAGCAGTGAATCAATCGGCTATCAGCCCCAGCATTTT	CASSESIGYQPQHF
NA	TRBV19	15	TRBJ1-5	once	TGTGCCAGTAGCGAACGAGTCAGGGGTAATCAGCCCCAGCATTTT	CASSERVRGNQPQHF
NA	TRBV2	13	TRBJ1-5	NA	TGTGCCAGCAGGGGAATGGACTCCGCGCCCCAGCATTTT	CASRGMDSAPQHF
TRBD2	TRBV6-5	15	TRBJ2-1	NA	TGTGCCAGCAGTTACCTCGGGAGGGCGTACAATGAGCAGTTCTTC	CASSYLGRAYNEQFF
TRBD1	TRBV2	15	TRBJ1-5	NA	TGTGCCAGCAGTCTACCGGGACAGGGGCAGGGGACCCAGCATTTT	CASSLPGQGQGTQHF
TRBD1	TRBV7-2	15	TRBJ1-2	NA	TGTGCCAGCAGCCCCCGAACAGGGGGCTCAGGGGGCTACACCTTC	CASSPRTGGSGGYTF
TRBD2	TRBV4-2	16	TRBJ2-3	NA	TGTGCCAGCAGCCAAGAACTAGCGGGACTCTCAGATACGCAGTATTTT	CASSQELAGLSDTQYF
NA	TRBV4-2	14	TRBJ1-3	NA	TGTGCCAGCAGCCAAGGAGGTACGGGAAACACCATATATTTT	CASSQGGTGNTIYF
TRBD1	TRBV5-5	13	TRBJ1-1	NA	TGTGCCAGCAGCTCCGGACAGGGAGTCGAAGCTTTCTTT	CASSSGQGVEAFF
NA	TRBV6-5	14	TRBJ1-2	NA	TGTGCCAGCAGTTACTCCTCGGGGGGGATTGGCTACACCTTC	CASSYSSGGIGYTF
NA	TRBV6-1	14	TRBJ1-6	NA	TGTGCCAGCAGTGAGGATGACCATAATTCACCCCTCCACTTT	CASSEDDHNSPLHF
NA	TRBV9	16	TRBJ1-1	NA	TGTGCCAGCAGCTCCCCTGCCGGGACGATTAACACTGAAGCTTTCTTT	CASSSPAGTINTEAFF
TRBD1	TRBV19	15	TRBJ1-2	NA	TGTGCCAGTAGTACCCGGAGGGGGCTTAACTATGGCTACACCTTC	CASSTRRGLNYGYTF
NA	TRBV6-5	15	TRBJ1-5	NA	TGTGCCAGCTCAGGCATCGACAGGTCCAATCAGCCCCAGCATTTT	CASSGIDRSNQPQHF
NA	TRBV27	13	TRBJ1-1	NA	TGTGCCAGCAGTTTATATCCCAACACTGAAGCTTTCTTT	CASSLYPNTEAFF
NA	TRBV6-5	14	TRBJ1-6	NA	TGTGCCAGCAGAACCTCGGGTGCGGATTCACCCCTCCACTTT	CASRTSGADSPLHF
TRBD1	TRBV7-9	14	TRBJ2-7	NA	TGTGCCAGCAGCTTAGCGGCAGGGGGCGACGAGCAGTACTTC	CASSLAAGGDEQYF
TRBD1	TRBV6-4	12	TRBJ1-6	NA	TGTGCCAGAAGGACAGGGGATTCACCCCTCCACTTT	CARRTGDSPLHF
TRBD1	TRBV27	12	TRBJ2-1	NA	TGTGCCAGCAGAAGGGGGCCGAATGAGCAGTTCTTC	CASRRGPNEQFF
NA	TRBV27	14	TRBJ2-2	NA	TGTGCCAGCAGCCCGGACAGTAACACCGGGGAGCTGTTTTTT	CASSPDSNTGELFF
TRBD1	TRBV6-5	13	TRBJ2-5	NA	TGTGCCAGCCTGGGACAGGTGGAAGAGACCCAGTACTTC	CASLGQVEETQYF
TRBD1	TRBV6-6	14	TRBJ1-5	NA	TGTGCCAGCAAGACAGGGGGCCTCGATCAGCCCCAGCATTTT	CASKTGGLDQPQHF
TRBD2	TRBV3-1/TRBV3-2	13	TRBJ2-1	NA	TGTGCCAGCAGCGATGGGACTAGAGGTGAGCAGTTCTTC	CASSDGTRGEQFF
NA	TRBV11-2	13	TRBJ2-1	NA	TGTGCCAGCAGCTTGGGGTCGTACAATGAGCAGTTCTTC	CASSLGSYNEQFF
NA	TRBV9	16	TRBJ1-2	once	TGTGCCAGCAGCCCCTCCGGCAGGATCTCTAACTATGGCTACACCTTC	CASSPSGRISNYGYTF
NA	TRBV6-6	14	TRBJ2-1	NA	TGTGCCAGCCTGGACTCTCCCCCTGACAATGAGCAGTTCTTC	CASLDSPPDNEQFF
NA	TRBV9	13	TRBJ1-1	NA	TGTGCCAGCAGCGTAGTTATGAACACTGAAGCTTTCTTT	CASSVVMNTEAFF